Below are 6 T cell receptor beta chains sequenced from a single sample in a study of post-analysis software for immune sequencing data. General study results and limits: Patients showed TRBV5-6, TRBV5-1 and TRBV20-1 among about five TRBV segments more frequent than in controls.

No antigens are known for them. Unique molecular identifiers were carried by the TCR beta cDNA libraries. TCRdb reprocessed the PCR reads via MiXCR and lists one record per CDR3 protein. The profile shows hundreds of thousands of distinct CDR3 sequences, 45% of them singletons. The sample consisted of blood. These receptors came from a girl aged 5 to 17 with multiple sclerosis.

V gene TRBV12-3 or TRBV12-4 combines with J gene TRBJ1-5, with D maybe TRBD1 (5 bases). The CDR3 loop spans 15 amino acids. V lost 1 base and J lost 3, with 10 bases in between. This CDR3 is CASSLGLTVNQPQHF. CDR3 nucleotides: TGTGCCAGCAGTTTAGGTCTGACAGTCAATCAGCCCCAGCATTTT.

As concerns this clonotype: At one of its ends the junction is not consistent with the germline gene, which may arise from a read error. This rearrangement joins TRBV6-5 to TRBJ2-3; the match to TRBD2 covers 11 bases. Germline loops: CDR1 MNHEY, CDR2 SVGAGI. The CDR3 is 19 residues long. CDR3 residues: CTSSSRGGIAGGPTDTQYF. In DNA form, the CDR3 reads TGTACCAGCAGTTCCAGGGGGGGGATAGCGGGAGGGCCTACAGATACGCAGTATTTT.

The CDR3 loop is CASNTLRDTNNEQFF. CDR3 bases: TGTGCCAGCAACACGCTCCGGGACACCAACAATGAGCAGTTCTTC. The chain recombines TRBV11-2 with TRBJ2-1, with a tentative D call TRBD1 (6 bases). CDR1 and CDR2 (germline): SGHAT, FQNNGV. V was shortened by 7 bases and J by 5 bases, with 18 bases between the two germline ends. The CDR3 has 15 amino acids.

This clonotype was detected only a few times. The chain links TRBV6-6 to TRBJ2-4; maybe TRBD2 (5 bases). Trimming removed 4 bases at V and 5 bases at J, with 9 bases between. CDR1 is MNHNY and CDR2 is SVGAGI in the germline V gene (reference sequence). This CDR3 is built from 13 residues. As DNA, the CDR3 is TGTGCCAGCAGTTGGGAGTTGGAAAACATTCAGTACTTC. As protein: CASSWELENIQYF.

This chain uses TRBV7-6 with TRBJ2-1; the D gene is possibly TRBD1 (6 bases). The CDR3 is 19 amino acids. The ends were cut back, 0 bases at V and 0 bases at J, with 18 bases in the middle. Germline CDR1 SGHVS, CDR2 FNYEAQ. Here the CDR3 reads CASSLAPGVYPSSYNEQFF. DNA for the CDR3: TGTGCCAGCAGCTTAGCACCAGGGGTGTACCCGAGCTCCTACAATGAGCAGTTCTTC.

The chain recombines TRBV28 with TRBJ1-5, with no clear D. In germline, CDR1 is MDHEN, CDR2 SYDVKM. V was shortened by 5 bases and J by 4 bases, with 9 bases between the two germline ends. This CDR3 has 13 residues. In DNA, the CDR3 is TGTGCCAGCAGTGAAGGGTGGAATCAGCCCCAGCATTTT. Its translation is CASSEGWNQPQHF.